What follows is one T cell receptor beta chain and its context. The PCR contained 60 Vbeta and 13 Jbeta primers. Sequencing used immunoSEQ multiplex PCR; TCRdb keeps in-frame clones, though not all of them. This sample's table has approximately 50,000 clones. The source of the sample is a study of cytomegalovirus exposure and HLA in healthy donors. The V gene lost 2 bases and the J gene lost 7 bases, with 12 bases spanning the gap. CDR3 length: 14 residues. CDR1 and CDR2 (germline): MGHRA, YSYEKL. The chain has TRBV4-1 and TRBJ1-5; no definite D call. Sequenced input: PBMCs. This clonotype was obtained from a female donor in good health and CMV-seronegative. CDR3 sequence: CASSQKLSEQPQHF. The CDR3 DNA follows: TGCGCCAGCAGCCAAAAGCTGTCGGAGCAGCCCCAGCATTTT.